Below, one T cell receptor (beta chain) is given with its context. Its target is unknown. Assay used: immunoSEQ multiplex PCR; TCRdb lists only in-frame clones, some missing. The sample records approximately 61,000 clones, around four fifths being singletons. The entry originates in a study of a mutant IDH1 vaccine in newly diagnosed glioma. At the level of the study: In weeks 1, 3, 5, 7, 11, 15, 19 and 23, patients were vaccinated. The treated group averaged approximately 42 years old and was around 60% male, around 38% female. Whole-study findings and limits: Any relationship between pseudoprogression and changes in top peripheral T cell clonotypes seemed absent.

Described time point: week 5, during vaccination. Vaccine doses each comprised 300 ug of mutant IDH1 20-mer peptide, with topical imiquimod. Sequencing used PBMCs, obtained from a glioma patient whose treatment included an IDH1 peptide vaccine. This TCR was sampled from a woman between 50 and 59 years old with glioma.

The CDR3 DNA sequence: TGTGCCAGCTCACCTAACATTGCCGGAGTGGCTGGGGCCAACGTCCTGACTTTC. It codes for CASSPNIAGVAGANVLTF. The chain recombines TRBV18 with TRBJ2-6; no firm D call. Germline V gene data show CDR1 as KGHSH and CDR2 as LQKENI. Trimming removed 3 bases from V and 2 bases from J, with 17 bases in between. This CDR3 has 18 residues.